Each of the 25 T cell receptor beta chains below was sequenced from the same sample in a study of T cells in women clearing cervical HPV infection. This table comes from immunoSEQ multiplex PCR, and its TCRdb copy is limited to in-frame clones, with some not included. This listing includes around 39,000 clones. Material: blood buffy coat. The source is a woman between 18 and 69 years old with a cervical HPV16 infection that either progressed to CIN3+ or cleared (not recorded which).

Comment on this clone: The CDR3 extends 3 residues past the end of the read, so its final part is completed from the germline J gene. The J gene is TRBJ1-2, the V gene TRBV18; tentatively, D is TRBD1 (5 bases). This CDR3 has 16 amino acids. Germline V lookup: CDR1 KGHSH, CDR2 LQKENI. The DNA read from the CDR3 is TGTGCCAGCTCACCGCGGACTAGCGGGGGATACAATGAC. Residues: CASSPRTSGGYND. The full CDR3 is CASSPRTSGGYNDYTF.

For this clone: The CDR3 end falls 3 residues outside the read, so it is completed with the germline J gene. The V gene is TRBV10-1, the J gene TRBJ2-2, with 9 bases lining up with TRBD2. CDR3 length: 14 amino acids. CDR1 and CDR2 (germline): WNHNN, SYGVQD (reference sequence). J gave up 8 bases and V 5 bases, and 6 bases lay outside the gene matches. The sequenced CDR3 bases are TGCGCCAGCAGTCACGCTAGCGGGATAGGGGAG. It encodes CASSHASGIGE. The full CDR3 protein reads CASSHASGIGELFF.

For this clone: The read ends 3 residues before the CDR3 terminus; that terminus is restored from the germline J gene. V and J are TRBV6-4 and TRBJ1-6, with D maybe TRBD1 (5 bases). The V end was cut by 6 bases, the J end by 7 bases, with 13 bases between. The CDR3 extends over 14 amino acids. Germline V gene data show CDR1 as MRHNA and CDR2 as SNTAGT. CDR3 DNA (partial): TGTGCCAGCAGGGAACAGGAGGCCAATTCACCC. Translation: CASREQEANSP. The entire CDR3 protein is CASREQEANSPLHF.

For this clone: With the read ending 3 residues before the CDR3 end, the germline J gene is used to fill in that end. At the DNA level, this CDR3 is encoded by other sequences in the same sample as well. The rearrangement links TRBV7-9 to TRBJ1-1, with D unclear. Germline CDR1 and CDR2: SEHNR and FQNEAQ (reference sequence). The CDR3 loop spans 14 amino acids. The CDR3 sequence is CASSPSGSQETAFF. The CDR3 DNA, read in part, is TGTGCCAGCAGCCCGAGCGGGAGCCAAGAGACC.

Worth noting for this clone: The sequence runs out 3 residues before the end of the CDR3; the remainder is reconstructed from the germline J gene. This chain uses TRBV29-1 with TRBJ1-1, with D maybe TRBD1 (5 bases). Deletions cut 7 bases from V and 0 bases from J, with 15 bases between. Germline-derived CDR1 and CDR2 are SQVTM and ANQGSEA. CDR3 size: 14 residues. Partial CDR3 DNA: TGCAGCGGCAGGGAGGGTACCTTGAACACTGAA. Translating it yields CSGREGTLNTE. The complete CDR3 reads CSGREGTLNTEAFF.

A note on this clone: From the germline J gene comes the end of the CDR3, since the read stops 3 residues before it. J is TRBJ1-6 and V is TRBV20-1, with a weak D call TRBD1 (5 bases). CDR1 DFQATT and CDR2 SNEGSKA come from the germline V gene (reference sequence). Trimming took 0 bases from V and 7 from J, leaving 13 bases between them. This CDR3 is 15 amino acids long. The part of the CDR3 DNA that was read is TGCAGTGCTAGAGATAGCCAGGGCCTCAATTCACCC. Translating it yields CSARDSQGLNSP. The whole CDR3 reads CSARDSQGLNSPLHF.

Of note for this clone: The observed sequence ends 3 residues before the CDR3 terminus, with the missing tail filled in from the germline J gene. The V and J genes are TRBV5-1 and TRBJ2-3, with 9 bases matching TRBD1. CDR1 and CDR2 from the germline V gene are SGHRS and YFSETQ. The CDR3 spans 16 residues. Unmatched junction bases numbered 5, after V lost 3 bases and J lost 0 bases. CDR3 DNA, as far as it was read: TGCGCCAGCAGCTCCTCGACAGGGGGGAGCACAGATACG. Translation: CASSSSTGGSTDT. The complete CDR3 sequence is CASSSSTGGSTDTQYF. The whole variable domain, filled in from reference TRBV5-1 and TRBJ2-3, reads KAGVTQTPRYLIKTRGQQVTLSCSPISGHRSVSWYQQTPGQGLQFLFEYFSETQRNKGNFPGRFSGRQFSNSRSEMNVSTLELGDSALYLCASSSSTGGSTDTQYFGPGTRLTVL.

Turning to this clone: The observed sequence ends 3 residues before the CDR3 terminus, with the missing tail filled in from the germline J gene. This rearrangement joins TRBV20-1 to TRBJ2-1; 8 bases agree with TRBD2. With 1 base clipped from V and 6 bases from J, the junction kept 11 bases outside the gene matches. There are 16 residues in the CDR3. The germline V gene encodes CDR1 DFQATT and CDR2 SNEGSKA (reference sequence). Incomplete CDR3 DNA: TGCAGTGCTAGAGTTTTTAGCGGGAAGTCCCCCAATGAG. The encoded protein is CSARVFSGKSPNE. The entire CDR3 is CSARVFSGKSPNEQFF.

To note about this clone: The DNA ends 3 residues before the CDR3 does, and the rest of the CDR3 is filled in from the germline J gene. V is TRBV9 and J is TRBJ2-7, with D possibly matching TRBD1 (5 bases). CDR1 is SGDLS and CDR2 is YYNGEE in the germline V gene. V shed 3 bases and J shed 1 base, with 8 bases lying between them. This CDR3 has 13 residues. The sequenced part of the CDR3 DNA is TGTGCCAGCAGCGACCCAGGGTCCTACGAG. It encodes CASSDPGSYE. The complete CDR3 sequence is CASSDPGSYEQYF.

To note about this clone: The read gets to within 3 residues of the CDR3 end, and the germline J gene fills in the rest. The chain carries TRBV13 and TRBJ2-2; 7 bases map to TRBD1. Germline CDR1 PRHDT, CDR2 FYEKMQ (reference sequence). J was trimmed by 6 bases and V by 5 bases; bases with no gene match: 3. The CDR3 spans 13 residues. The part of the CDR3 DNA that was read is TGTGCCAGCAGCCTCAGGGGGTCCGGGGAG. This gives the protein CASSLRGSGE. The whole CDR3 protein reads CASSLRGSGELFF.

About this clone: The read falls 3 residues short of the CDR3 end, and the missing part is taken from the germline J gene. The rearrangement joins TRBV5-1 to TRBJ1-2; TRBD1 aligns across 9 bases. The germline gives CDR1 SGHRS, CDR2 YFSETQ. The CDR3 is made up of 16 amino acids. The part of the CDR3 DNA that was read is TGCGCCAGCAGCACCTCCCCGGGACAGGGAGAACACGGC. Its translation: CASSTSPGQGEHG. The CDR3 as a whole reads CASSTSPGQGEHGYTF. Full variable domain (outside the CDR3, taken from reference TRBV5-1 and TRBJ1-2): KAGVTQTPRYLIKTRGQQVTLSCSPISGHRSVSWYQQTPGQGLQFLFEYFSETQRNKGNFPGRFSGRQFSNSRSEMNVSTLELGDSALYLCASSTSPGQGEHGYTFGSGTRLTVV.

A note on this clone: The read ends 3 residues before the CDR3 terminus; that terminus is restored from the germline J gene. The genes are TRBV19 and TRBJ2-3; a possible D gene is TRBD1 (6 bases). CDR1 is LNHDA and CDR2 is SQIVND in the germline V gene (reference sequence). The CDR3 loop spans 13 amino acids. CDR3 residues: CASSRGASQPQYF. The sequenced CDR3 bases are TGTGCCAGTAGCAGGGGCGCGAGTCAGCCG.

As for this clone: The read stops 3 residues short of the end of the CDR3; the missing end is completed from the germline J gene. The V gene is TRBV5-1, the J gene TRBJ2-3; 10 nucleotides align to TRBD2. CDR3 size: 17 residues. Germline CDR1 reads SGHRS; CDR2 reads YFSETQ. V shed 0 bases, J shed 4 bases, and the junction held 8 bases outside the gene matches. CDR3 DNA, as far as it was read: TGCGCCAGCAGCTTGGTTCTAGCGGGAGAGGATTCAGATACG. Encoded protein: CASSLVLAGEDSDT. Given in full, the CDR3 is CASSLVLAGEDSDTQYF. The complete variable domain, with remaining parts taken from reference TRBV5-1 and TRBJ2-3, reads KAGVTQTPRYLIKTRGQQVTLSCSPISGHRSVSWYQQTPGQGLQFLFEYFSETQRNKGNFPGRFSGRQFSNSRSEMNVSTLELGDSALYLCASSLVLAGEDSDTQYFGPGTRLTVL.

Note on this clone: The sequenced fragment ends 3 residues before the CDR3 boundary, so the rest is inferred from the germline J gene. V gene TRBV7-9 combines with J gene TRBJ1-4; D is uncertain. CDR3 length equals 12 residues. The germline V gene encodes CDR1 SEHNR and CDR2 FQNEAQ (reference sequence). V shed 1 base and J shed 8 bases, with 5 bases lying between them. The part of the CDR3 DNA that was read is TGTGCCAGCAGCTTAGGCGGCGAAAAA. It specifies CASSLGGEK. The whole CDR3 sequence is CASSLGGEKLFF.

About this clone: Read coverage stops 3 residues before the CDR3 terminus; the germline J gene supplies the remainder. The rearrangement links TRBV18 to TRBJ2-3; 12 nucleotides line up with TRBD2. The CDR3 loop spans 16 amino acids. The trim removed 4 bases at V and 5 bases at J, leaving 7 bases unmatched. CDR1 is KGHSH, CDR2 LQKENI, per germline. The CDR3 reads CASSLDLAGGQDTQYF. CDR3 DNA, as far as it was read: TGTGCCAGCTCACTGGATCTAGCGGGGGGGCAAGATACG.

Comments on this clone: The read terminates 3 residues ahead of where the CDR3 ends, so the germline J gene completes it. The gene calls are TRBV5-1 and TRBJ1-4; possibly TRBD1 for D (6 bases). Germline V lookup: CDR1 SGHRS, CDR2 YFSETQ. Trimming cost V 3 bases and J 0 bases, with 12 bases left between them. This CDR3 has 16 amino acids. The CDR3 sequence is CASSSTGQTTNEKLFF. The part of the CDR3 DNA that was read is TGCGCCAGCAGCTCAACAGGACAGACAACTAATGAAAAA.

A word on this clone: Read data end 3 residues before the CDR3 end; the end is taken from the germline J gene. The V gene is TRBV7-7, the J gene TRBJ2-2, with D hard to call. Trimming took off 5 bases at V and 4 bases at J, with 5 bases between the two ends. The length of the CDR3 is 12 residues. Germline values: CDR1 SSHAT, CDR2 FNYEAQ (reference sequence). The chain's CDR3 is CASSVGTGELFF. The part of the CDR3 DNA that was read is TGTGCCAGCAGCGTCGGCACCGGGGAG.

Turning to this clone: Coverage ceases 3 residues before the CDR3 finishes, and the germline J gene fills in the end. The chain employs TRBV11-2 and TRBJ2-7; no firm D call. Trimming removed 1 base at V and 2 bases at J, with 12 bases between. The CDR3 is made up of 15 amino acids. CDR1 and CDR2 (germline): SGHAT, FQNNGV. The sequenced CDR3 bases are TGTGCCAGCAGCTTAGGTAGTAGGGCAGCCTACGAG. Its protein product is CASSLGSRAAYE. Given in full, the CDR3 is CASSLGSRAAYEQYF.

Regarding this clone: From the germline J gene comes the end of the CDR3, since the read stops 3 residues before it. The chain is built from TRBV19 and TRBJ2-3; D might be TRBD2 (6 bases). Trimming removed 6 bases from V and 1 base from J, with 8 bases in between. Per germline, CDR1 LNHDA and CDR2 SQIVND (reference sequence). This CDR3 has 13 residues. Incomplete CDR3 DNA: TGTGCCAGTAGACCTAGCGGCACAGATACG. This encodes CASRPSGTDT. The whole CDR3 sequence is CASRPSGTDTQYF.

Worth noting for this clone: At one boundary the junction diverges from the germline segment, which might be a read error. This same CDR3 is encoded by further DNA sequences in the sample. The CDR3 sequence: CATSLDRDSGNTIYF. CDR3 bases read: TGTGCCACTAGCCTCGACAGGGACTCTGGAAACACA. The chain joins TRBV19 to TRBJ1-3, with TRBD1 matching 7 bases. The CDR3 end lies 3 residues beyond the end of the read and is filled in from the germline J gene. Germline-derived CDR1 and CDR2 are LNHDA and SQIVND (reference sequence). This CDR3 has 15 residues.

The CDR3 here is CASTVDRGNSPLHF. The part of the CDR3 DNA that was read is TGCGCCAGCACCGTTGACAGGGGCAATTCACCC. The V call is TRBV5-1, the J call TRBJ1-6, with 8 nucleotides matching TRBD1. The read falls 3 residues short of the CDR3 end, and the missing part is taken from the germline J gene. V was clipped by 6 bases and J by 7 bases; unmatched bases: 6. The CDR3 covers 14 residues. Germline V gives CDR1 SGHRS, CDR2 YFSETQ. Full variable domain (outside the CDR3, taken from reference TRBV5-1 and TRBJ1-6): KAGVTQTPRYLIKTRGQQVTLSCSPISGHRSVSWYQQTPGQGLQFLFEYFSETQRNKGNFPGRFSGRQFSNSRSEMNVSTLELGDSALYLCASTVDRGNSPLHFGNGTRLTVT.

With regard to this clone: Read sequence stops 3 residues before the CDR3 end, and the germline J gene provides the missing end. V is TRBV19 and J is TRBJ2-3; a weak D match, TRBD2 (5 bases). The CDR3 runs 14 residues. Germline V gene data show CDR1 as LNHDA and CDR2 as SQIVND (reference sequence). The sequenced CDR3 bases are TGTGCCAGTGCTGAGCCGGGGAGTTATCAGCCG. It is translated as CASAEPGSYQP. The full-length CDR3 reads as CASAEPGSYQPQYF.

Note on this clone: The missing CDR3 end, 3 residues past where the read stops, is filled in from the germline J gene. This sequence joins TRBV7-9 and TRBJ1-1; no definite D call. V gave up 4 bases and J gave up 0 bases, with 6 bases separating them. There are 13 residues in the CDR3. The germline V gene has CDR1 SEHNR and CDR2 FQNEAQ (reference sequence). Partial CDR3 DNA: TGTGCCAGCAGCTCTTCAGTGAACACTGAA. Its protein is CASSSSVNTE. The complete CDR3 protein is CASSSSVNTEAFF.

In the case of this clone: The read falls 3 residues short of the CDR3 end, and the missing part is taken from the germline J gene. V usage is TRBV11-3 and J usage is TRBJ2-7; D is undetermined. Trimming removed 6 bases from V and 0 bases from J, with 9 bases in between. CDR3 length: 13 residues. Germline-derived CDR1 and CDR2 are SGHNT and YENEEA. The CDR3 loop is CASSPGFSYEQYF. The part of the CDR3 DNA that was read is TGTGCCAGCAGTCCCGGGTTCTCCTACGAG. The full variable domain, with the rest looked up from reference TRBV11-3 and TRBJ2-7, is EAGVVQSPRYKIIEKKQPVAFWCNPISGHNTLYWYLQNLGQGPELLIRYENEEAVDDSQLPKDRFSAERLKGVDSTLKIQPAELGDSAVYLCASSPGFSYEQYFGPGTRLTVT.

About this clone: With the read ending 3 residues before the CDR3 end, the germline J gene is used to fill in that end. J is TRBJ2-7 and V is TRBV30; D gene unclear. The CDR3 runs to 12 residues. Trimming cost V 5 bases and J 0 bases, with 8 bases left between them. Germline CDR1 reads GTSNPN; CDR2 reads SVGIG (reference sequence). The covered CDR3 bases are TGTGCCTGGGGGCCGAGCTCCTACGAG. As protein: CAWGPSSYE. The CDR3 in full is CAWGPSSYEQYF.